This T cell receptor (beta chain) was profiled in a study of control samples from healthy donors and cancer patients. Only in-frame clones appear in the TCRdb table, and some are missing; sequencing was by immunoSEQ multiplex PCR. The sample carries about 410,000 clones, around 90% recorded once. This TCR was sampled from a man aged 35-49 years with head and neck cancer. Sequenced sample: PBMCs.

The DNA for the CDR3 is TGTGCCAGCATCTCCGAGACTAGCGGTTACAATGAGCAGTTCTTC. This codes for CASISETSGYNEQFF. The chain carries TRBV6-4 and TRBJ2-1; 9 bases fit TRBD2. The CDR3 has 15 amino acids. V lost 7 bases and J lost 4; bases outside the gene matches: 8. Germline V lookup: CDR1 MRHNA, CDR2 SNTAGT.